Below, 18 T cell receptor beta chains from the same sample are listed, as sequenced in a study of control samples from healthy donors and cancer patients. TCRdb's copy holds only in-frame clones and misses some; the assay was immunoSEQ multiplex PCR. The data hold more than 90,000 clones, with roughly 90% observed a single time. Sequenced sample: blood. These receptors were collected from a man aged 30 to 45 in good health.

The V gene is TRBV11-2, the J gene TRBJ1-2; D is ambiguous. The CDR3 spans 15 residues. CDR1 SGHAT and CDR2 FQNNGV come from the germline V gene. V lost 2 bases and J 6 bases, leaving 16 bases between the germline ends. CDR3 nucleotides: TGTGCCAGCAGCTTAAGCGCGGGGTCTAGGGATGGCTACACCTTC. This sequence encodes CASSLSAGSRDGYTF.

This chain uses TRBV6-6 with TRBJ2-2; tentatively, D is TRBD1 (5 bases). V shed 7 bases and J shed 0 bases, with 6 bases lying between them. The CDR3 is 13 amino acids. Germline V gene data show CDR1 as MNHNY and CDR2 as SVGAGI (reference sequence). CDR3 residues: CASKGSNTGELFF. In nucleotides, the CDR3 is TGTGCCAGCAAGGGGTCGAACACCGGGGAGCTGTTTTTT.

The V and J genes are TRBV27 and TRBJ1-2; D may be TRBD1 (5 bases). The length of the CDR3 is 16 residues. Between the trimmed V and J ends, which lost 5 bases and 4 bases, there was a span of 20 bases. Germline CDR1 and CDR2: MNHEY and SMNVEV (reference sequence). CDR3 coding DNA: TGTGCCAGCAGTCCGGAGGTGGGGGTTTCCATCTATGGCTACACCTTC. Its translation: CASSPEVGVSIYGYTF.

J is TRBJ1-5 and V is TRBV3-1 (or the pseudogene TRBV3-2); D uncertain. This CDR3 region has 15 residues. Germline assignment: CDR1 LGHDT and CDR2 YNNKEL (reference sequence). Deletions cut 0 bases from V and 6 bases from J, with 12 bases between. This chain's CDR3 is CASSQEVAAGQPQHF. CDR3 nucleotides: TGTGCCAGCAGCCAAGAGGTTGCAGCGGGTCAGCCCCAGCATTTT.

CDR3 amino acids: CASSFGWGEAFF. For the CDR3, the DNA is TGTGCCAGCAGTTTCGGGTGGGGTGAAGCTTTCTTT. The J gene is TRBJ1-1, the V gene TRBV27; D gene uncertain. The CDR3 covers 12 residues. V was shortened by 3 bases and J by 7 bases, with 9 bases between the two germline ends. Germline V gives CDR1 MNHEY, CDR2 SMNVEV (reference sequence).

This chain connects TRBV30 to TRBJ2-2; D unresolved. Germline CDR1 and CDR2: GTSNPN and SVGIG (reference sequence). The V end lost 2 bases, the J end lost 3 bases, and 7 bases lay between the germline ends. The CDR3 runs to 13 residues. The CDR3 DNA follows: TGTGCCTGGAGTACCGGATACACCGGGGAGCTGTTTTTT. Residues: CAWSTGYTGELFF.

The chain links TRBV5-1 to TRBJ2-1; 10 nucleotides agree with TRBD2. The CDR3 has 19 amino acids. The V segment lost 2 bases and the J segment 0 bases; nucleotides outside the gene matches: 11. Germline loops: CDR1 SGHRS, CDR2 YFSETQ. CDR3 nucleotide sequence: TGCGCCAGCAGCTTCTATGAGGCTAGCGGGGGCGGCTCCTACAATGAGCAGTTCTTC. Encoded protein: CASSFYEASGGGSYNEQFF.

About this clone: The same CDR3 also results from other DNA sequences found in this sample. J is TRBJ2-7 and V is TRBV28, with 11 nucleotides matching TRBD1. The CDR3 is made up of 14 amino acids. Germline V gives CDR1 MDHEN, CDR2 SYDVKM. The junction had 5 bases not matched to a gene; V was cut back by 5 bases and J by 5 bases. This CDR3 reads CASSLPGQGDEQYF. The CDR3 DNA follows: TGTGCCAGCAGTCTTCCGGGACAGGGGGACGAGCAGTACTTC.

The chain carries TRBV9 and TRBJ1-6, with TRBD1 matching 7 bases. CDR1 and CDR2 (germline): SGDLS, YYNGEE. The junction had 6 bases not matched to a gene; V was cut back by 0 bases and J by 9 bases. The CDR3 is 15 residues long. The CDR3 here is CASSVADRAASPLHF. The CDR3 DNA reads TGTGCCAGCAGCGTAGCCGACAGGGCGGCTTCACCCCTCCACTTT.

The V call is TRBV2, the J call TRBJ1-6; 8 bases are a match to TRBD1. J lost 10 bases, V lost 7 bases, and 9 bases had no gene match. The germline CDR1 and CDR2 sequences are SNHLY and FYNNEI. The CDR3 runs to 14 residues. DNA of the CDR3: TGTGCCAGCACGAAAGGACAGGGAAGCTCACCCCTCCACTTT. Protein sequence: CASTKGQGSSPLHF. Full variable domain (outside the CDR3, taken from reference TRBV2 and TRBJ1-6): EPEVTQTPSHQVTQMGQEVILRCVPISNHLYFYWYRQILGQKVEFLVSFYNNEISEKSEIFDDQFSVERPDGSNFTLKIRSTKLEDSAMYFCASTKGQGSSPLHFGNGTRLTVT.

This clone was picked up one time. The J gene is TRBJ1-2, the V gene TRBV5-5; D is unresolved. The V and J ends lost 2 bases and 7 bases respectively, with 9 bases between them. The CDR3 length is 12 residues. Germline CDR1 reads SGHKS; CDR2 reads YYEKEE (reference sequence). The CDR3 is CASSLTLSGYTF. CDR3 in DNA: TGTGCCAGCAGCTTAACTCTCTCTGGCTACACCTTC.

This clone was counted a single time. This chain links TRBV9 with TRBJ1-2; D is unclear. The CDR3 extends over 11 amino acids. Germline V gives CDR1 SGDLS, CDR2 YYNGEE. V was cut by 4 bases and J by 8 bases, with 9 bases left in between. CDR3 DNA sequence: TGTGCCAGCAGCCTCCTTGGGGGCTACACCTTC. Its translation is CASSLLGGYTF.

The genes are TRBV28 and TRBJ1-2, with TRBD1 as a possible D gene (6 bases). The CDR3 sequence is 13 residues long. V lost 2 bases, J lost 8 bases, and 12 bases lay in between. Looked up from germline, CDR1 is MDHEN and CDR2 is SYDVKM. In nucleotides, the CDR3 is TGTGCCAGCAGTTTAAGCAGGGGAGTAGGCTACACCTTC. Residues: CASSLSRGVGYTF.

V and J are TRBV6-2 or TRBV6-3 and TRBJ2-5, with 13 positions matching TRBD2. CDR1 is MNHEY and CDR2 is SVGEGT in the germline V gene. Trimming took 7 bases from V and 4 from J; bases not matched to a gene: 12. The length of the CDR3 is 17 residues. Written as DNA, the CDR3 is TGTGCCAGCACCCCCCTCGGACTAGCGGGAGTGACAGAGACCCAGTACTTC. Its protein product is CASTPLGLAGVTETQYF.

CDR3 sequence: CASSPETGGYFGYTF. The CDR3 DNA reads TGCGCCAGCAGCCCGGAGACAGGGGGATATTTTGGCTACACCTTC. This chain joins TRBV5-1 and TRBJ1-2; 9 nucleotides line up with TRBD1. Germline V gives CDR1 SGHRS, CDR2 YFSETQ. This CDR3 region has 15 residues. With V trimmed by 4 bases and J by 7 bases, 11 bases remained unmatched.

J is TRBJ2-2 and V is TRBV6-2 or TRBV6-3, with 10 bases that match TRBD2. The CDR3 has 17 residues. Germline values: CDR1 MNHEY, CDR2 SVGEGT. J gave up 6 bases and V 0 bases, and 7 bases lay outside the gene matches. CDR3 bases: TGTGCCAGCAGTTACTCGAAACTAGCGGGGACCTCCGGGGAGCTGTTTTTT. Translating it yields CASSYSKLAGTSGELFF.

The rearrangement uses TRBV28 and TRBJ2-3, with a weak D call TRBD2 (6 bases). The CDR3 loop spans 15 amino acids. Germline CDR1 is MDHEN and CDR2 is SYDVKM. The V end was cut by 4 bases, the J end by 2 bases, with 13 bases between. CDR3 sequence (DNA): TGTGCCAGCAGTTCCCGGACTAAGCTCACAGATACGCAGTATTTT. It specifies CASSSRTKLTDTQYF.

The V call is TRBV4-1, the J call TRBJ2-2; D not certain. The germline CDR1 and CDR2 sequences are MGHRA and YSYEKL. The CDR3 totals 16 residues. V was pared by 1 base and J by 3 bases, with 12 bases between. CDR3: CASSQGSGWDTGELFF. The CDR3 DNA reads TGCGCCAGCAGCCAAGGCTCAGGCTGGGACACCGGGGAGCTGTTTTTT.